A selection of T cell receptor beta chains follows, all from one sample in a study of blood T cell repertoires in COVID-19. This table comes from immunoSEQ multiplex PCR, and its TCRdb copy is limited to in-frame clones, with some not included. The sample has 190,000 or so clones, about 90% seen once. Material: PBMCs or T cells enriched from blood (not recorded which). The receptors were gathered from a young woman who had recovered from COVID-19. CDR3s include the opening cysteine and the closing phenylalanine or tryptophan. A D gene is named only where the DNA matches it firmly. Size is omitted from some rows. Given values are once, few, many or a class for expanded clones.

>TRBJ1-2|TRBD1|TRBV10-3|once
CAISESGTGGNYGYTF
TGTGCCATCAGTGAGTCGGGTACAGGGGGTAACTATGGCTACACCTTC
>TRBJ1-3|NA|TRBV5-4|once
CASSWGGSVSGNTIYF
TGTGCCAGCAGCTGGGGCGGGAGTGTCTCTGGAAACACCATATATTTT
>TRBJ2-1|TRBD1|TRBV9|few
CASSGVTGATYNEQFF
TGTGCCAGCAGCGGCGTGACAGGGGCTACCTACAATGAGCAGTTCTTC
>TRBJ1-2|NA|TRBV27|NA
CASSSTSRNYGYTF
TGTGCCAGCAGTTCCACAAGCAGGAACTATGGCTACACCTTC
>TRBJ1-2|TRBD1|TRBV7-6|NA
CASSLGPGQANYGYTF
TGTGCCAGCAGCTTAGGCCCCGGACAGGCAAACTATGGCTACACCTTC
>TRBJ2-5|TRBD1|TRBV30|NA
CAWNPSRTGGIQETQYF
TGTGCCTGGAATCCCTCTCGGACAGGGGGAATTCAAGAGACCCAGTACTTC
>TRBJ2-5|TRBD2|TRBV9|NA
CASSVEAGVVQETQYF
TGTGCCAGCAGCGTAGAAGCGGGAGTTGTCCAAGAGACCCAGTACTTC
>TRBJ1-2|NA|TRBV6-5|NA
CASSLQGVYGYTF
TGTGCCAGCAGTTTACAGGGCGTCTATGGCTACACCTTC
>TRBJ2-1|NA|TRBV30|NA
CAWSPSDEQFF
TGTGCCTGGAGTCCCAGCGATGAGCAGTTCTTC
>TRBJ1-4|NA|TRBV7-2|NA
CASSTGYTNEKLFF
TGTGCCAGCAGCACTGGTTATACGAATGAAAAACTGTTTTTT
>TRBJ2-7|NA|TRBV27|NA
CASSSPGVWPYEQYF
TGTGCCAGCAGTTCTCCGGGAGTATGGCCCTACGAGCAGTACTTC
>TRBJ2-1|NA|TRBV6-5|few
CASSYNGPGEQFF
TGTGCCAGCAGTTACAACGGTCCGGGTGAGCAGTTCTTC
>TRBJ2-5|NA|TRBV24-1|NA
CATSDRETQYF
TGTGCCACCAGTGATCGGGAGACCCAGTACTTC
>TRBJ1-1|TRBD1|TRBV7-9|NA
CASSRDSTEAFF
TGTGCCAGCAGTCGGGACAGCACTGAAGCTTTCTTT
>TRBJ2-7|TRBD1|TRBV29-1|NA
CSVEEGQGYEQYF
TGCAGCGTTGAAGAGGGACAGGGGTACGAGCAGTACTTC
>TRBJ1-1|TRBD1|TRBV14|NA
CASSQGQGENTEAFF
TGTGCCAGCAGCCAAGGACAGGGGGAGAACACTGAAGCTTTCTTT
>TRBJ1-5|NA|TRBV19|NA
CASRRTADQPQHF
TGTGCCAGTAGGCGGACAGCGGATCAGCCCCAGCATTTT
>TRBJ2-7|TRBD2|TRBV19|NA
CASSIVLAGTYEQYF
TGTGCCAGTAGTATAGTTCTAGCGGGAACCTACGAGCAGTACTTC
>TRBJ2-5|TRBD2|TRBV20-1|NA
CSASSGRETQYF
TGCAGTGCTAGTTCCGGGAGGGAGACCCAGTACTTC
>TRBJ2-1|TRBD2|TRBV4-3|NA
CASSQAEPGTSGDYNEQFF
TGCGCCAGCAGCCAAGCGGAACCCGGGACTAGCGGGGATTACAATGAGCAGTTCTTC
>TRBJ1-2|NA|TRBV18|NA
CASSGSPVGGYTF
TGTGCCAGCTCAGGGAGCCCAGTGGGTGGCTACACCTTC
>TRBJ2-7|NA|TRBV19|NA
CASRSVAGGSYEQYF
TGTGCCAGTAGATCTGTGGCGGGTGGCTCCTACGAGCAGTACTTC
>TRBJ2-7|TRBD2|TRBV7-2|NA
CASSQPGLAGGRLSEQYF
TGTGCCAGCAGCCAACCGGGACTAGCGGGAGGAAGGTTGAGCGAGCAGTACTTC
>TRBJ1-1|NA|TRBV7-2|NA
CASSLDFRDIGAFF
TGTGCCAGCAGCTTAGATTTCCGGGACATTGGAGCTTTCTTT
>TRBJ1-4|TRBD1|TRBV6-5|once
CASSQDRVTNEKLFF
TGTGCCAGCAGTCAGGACAGGGTCACTAATGAAAAACTGTTTTTT
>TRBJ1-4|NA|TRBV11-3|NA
CASSLSGFLATNEKLFF
TGTGCCAGCAGCTTATCCGGGTTCCTAGCAACTAATGAAAAACTGTTTTTT
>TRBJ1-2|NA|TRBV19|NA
CASSRDVSSNYGYTF
TGTGCCAGTAGTAGAGACGTATCGAGTAACTATGGCTACACCTTC
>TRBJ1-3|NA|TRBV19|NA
CASSARPGISGNTIYF
TGTGCCAGTAGTGCCCGTCCGGGAATCTCTGGAAACACCATATATTTT
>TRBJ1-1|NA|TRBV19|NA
CASSFDRTEAFF
TGTGCCAGTAGTTTTGACAGGACTGAAGCTTTCTTT
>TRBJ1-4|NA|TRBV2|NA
CASSGRGETTNEKLFF
TGTGCCAGCAGTGGTCGGGGGGAGACAACTAATGAAAAACTGTTTTTT
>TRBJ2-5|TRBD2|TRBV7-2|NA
CASSLVGLAGGPETQYF
TGTGCCAGCAGCTTAGTGGGACTAGCGGGGGGGCCAGAGACCCAGTACTTC
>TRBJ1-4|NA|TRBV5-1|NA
CASSLDRETNEKLFF
TGCGCCAGCAGCTTGGACCGGGAAACTAATGAAAAACTGTTTTTT
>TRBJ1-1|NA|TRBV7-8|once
CASSLALVGGAEAFF
TGTGCCAGCAGCTTAGCGCTGGTAGGGGGGGCTGAAGCTTTCTTT
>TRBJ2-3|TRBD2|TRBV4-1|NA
CASSQAGGTQYF
TGCGCCAGCAGCCAAGCGGGAGGGACGCAGTATTTT
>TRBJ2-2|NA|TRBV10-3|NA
CAISARGDPNTGELFF
TGTGCCATCAGTGCCCGCGGGGACCCGAACACCGGGGAGCTGTTTTTT
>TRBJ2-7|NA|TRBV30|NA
CAWRDGGEQYF
TGTGCCTGGAGGGACGGAGGGGAGCAGTACTTC
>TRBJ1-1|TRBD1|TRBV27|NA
CATLPAPDRATEAFF
TGTGCCACCCTCCCAGCCCCGGACAGGGCCACTGAAGCTTTCTTT
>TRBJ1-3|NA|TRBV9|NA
CASSVTGISGNTIYF
TGTGCCAGCAGCGTGACAGGAATCTCTGGAAACACCATATATTTT
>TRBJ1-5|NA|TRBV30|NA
CAWSESGGKDQPQHF
TGTGCCTGGAGTGAGTCGGGGGGCAAAGATCAGCCCCAGCATTTT
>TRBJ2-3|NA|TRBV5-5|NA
CASSSSTDTQYF
TGTGCCAGCAGCTCTAGCACAGATACGCAGTATTTT
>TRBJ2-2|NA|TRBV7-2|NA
CASSLGLLGGELFF
TGTGCCAGCAGCCTGGGACTTCTCGGCGGGGAGCTGTTTTTT
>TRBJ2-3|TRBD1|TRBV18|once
CASSPMTGSTDTQYF
TGTGCCAGCTCACCTATGACAGGGTCCACAGATACGCAGTATTTT
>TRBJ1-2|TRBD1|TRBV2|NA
CASSAWTGEDGYTF
TGTGCCAGCAGTGCTTGGACAGGGGAGGATGGCTACACCTTC
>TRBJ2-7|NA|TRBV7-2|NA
CASSLVASDEQYF
TGTGCCAGCAGCTTAGTAGCGTCGGACGAGCAGTACTTC
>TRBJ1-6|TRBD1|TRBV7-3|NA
CASSPYPRGGVGSPLHF
TGTGCCAGCAGCCCGTATCCAAGAGGGGGCGTTGGTTCACCCCTCCACTTT
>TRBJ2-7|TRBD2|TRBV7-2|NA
CASSFETSGTYEQYF
TGTGCCAGCAGCTTCGAGACTAGCGGGACCTACGAGCAGTACTTC
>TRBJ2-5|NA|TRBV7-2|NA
CASRDQGPQETQYF
TGTGCCAGCAGGGACCAGGGGCCACAAGAGACCCAGTACTTC
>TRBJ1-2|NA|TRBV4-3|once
CASSQDWQGIYGYTF
TGCGCCAGCAGCCAAGATTGGCAGGGAATCTATGGCTACACCTTC
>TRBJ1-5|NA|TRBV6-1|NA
CASSEALMGRASNQPQHF
TGTGCCAGCAGTGAAGCTTTAATGGGGAGAGCAAGCAATCAGCCCCAGCATTTT
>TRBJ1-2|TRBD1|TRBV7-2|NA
CASSLGWGTGSNYGYTF
TGTGCCAGCAGTCTGGGTTGGGGGACAGGGTCAAACTATGGCTACACCTTC
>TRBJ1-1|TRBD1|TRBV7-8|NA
CASSFSGGRTEAFF
TGTGCCAGCAGCTTCTCAGGGGGGAGAACTGAAGCTTTCTTT
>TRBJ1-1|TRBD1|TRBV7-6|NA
CASSSGQANTEAFF
TGTGCCAGCAGCTCAGGACAGGCGAACACTGAAGCTTTCTTT
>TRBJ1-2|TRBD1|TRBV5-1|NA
CASSLGFDRDSYGYTF
TGCGCCAGCAGCTTGGGCTTCGACAGGGATTCCTATGGCTACACCTTC
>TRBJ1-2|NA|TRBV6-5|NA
CATSPGSFGYTF
TGTGCCACTTCACCGGGGTCGTTTGGCTACACCTTC
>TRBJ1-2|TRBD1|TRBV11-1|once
CASSYSGTGGDGYTF
TGTGCCAGCAGCTACTCCGGGACAGGGGGCGATGGCTACACCTTC
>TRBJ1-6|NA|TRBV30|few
CAWRGGGAGSPLHF
TGTGCCTGGAGGGGCGGGGGCGCGGGTTCACCCCTCCACTTT
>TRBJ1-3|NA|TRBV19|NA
CASSMASGNTIYF
TGTGCCAGTAGTATGGCCTCTGGAAACACCATATATTTT
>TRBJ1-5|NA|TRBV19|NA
CASTGSNQPQHF
TGTGCCAGTACAGGTAGCAATCAGCCCCAGCATTTT
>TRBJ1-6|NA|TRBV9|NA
CASSASGAGSPLHF
TGTGCCAGCAGCGCGTCAGGGGCAGGTTCACCCCTCCACTTT
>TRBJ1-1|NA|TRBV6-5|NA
CASGSGIKAFF
TGTGCCAGCGGTTCAGGGATTAAAGCTTTCTTT